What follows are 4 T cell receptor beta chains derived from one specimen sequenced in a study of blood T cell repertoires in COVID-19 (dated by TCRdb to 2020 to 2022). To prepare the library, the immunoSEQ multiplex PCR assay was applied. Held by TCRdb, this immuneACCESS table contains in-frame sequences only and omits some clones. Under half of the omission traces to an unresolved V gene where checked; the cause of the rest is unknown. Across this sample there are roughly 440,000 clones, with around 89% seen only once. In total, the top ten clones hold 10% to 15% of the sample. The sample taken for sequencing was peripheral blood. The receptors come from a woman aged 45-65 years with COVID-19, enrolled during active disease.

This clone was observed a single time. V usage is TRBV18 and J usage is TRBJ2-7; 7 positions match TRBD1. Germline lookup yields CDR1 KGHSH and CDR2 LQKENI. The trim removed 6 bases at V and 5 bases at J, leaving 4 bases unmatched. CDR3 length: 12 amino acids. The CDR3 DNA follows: TGTGCCAGCTCCCGCGACAGGGACGAGCAGTACTTC. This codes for CASSRDRDEQYF.

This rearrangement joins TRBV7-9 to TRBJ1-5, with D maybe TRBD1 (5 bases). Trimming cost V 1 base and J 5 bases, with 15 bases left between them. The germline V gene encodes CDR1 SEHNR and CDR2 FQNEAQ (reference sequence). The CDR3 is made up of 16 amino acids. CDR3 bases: TGTGCCAGCAGCTTAGGCGGGCCGGGACTTCATCAGCCCCAGCATTTT. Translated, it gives CASSLGGPGLHQPQHF.

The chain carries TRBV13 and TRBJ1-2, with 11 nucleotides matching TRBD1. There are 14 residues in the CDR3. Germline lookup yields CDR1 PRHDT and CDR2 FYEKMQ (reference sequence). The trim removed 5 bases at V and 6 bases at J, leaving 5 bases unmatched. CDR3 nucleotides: TGTGCCAGCAGCATGGGACAGGGGGTCGATGGCTACACCTTC. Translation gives CASSMGQGVDGYTF.

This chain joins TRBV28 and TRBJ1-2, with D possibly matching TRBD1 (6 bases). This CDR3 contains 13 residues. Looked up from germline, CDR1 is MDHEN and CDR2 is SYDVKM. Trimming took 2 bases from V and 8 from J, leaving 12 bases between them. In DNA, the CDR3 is TGTGCCAGCAGTTTAGGGGGGGCGGAGGGCTACACCTTC. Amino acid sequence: CASSLGGAEGYTF.